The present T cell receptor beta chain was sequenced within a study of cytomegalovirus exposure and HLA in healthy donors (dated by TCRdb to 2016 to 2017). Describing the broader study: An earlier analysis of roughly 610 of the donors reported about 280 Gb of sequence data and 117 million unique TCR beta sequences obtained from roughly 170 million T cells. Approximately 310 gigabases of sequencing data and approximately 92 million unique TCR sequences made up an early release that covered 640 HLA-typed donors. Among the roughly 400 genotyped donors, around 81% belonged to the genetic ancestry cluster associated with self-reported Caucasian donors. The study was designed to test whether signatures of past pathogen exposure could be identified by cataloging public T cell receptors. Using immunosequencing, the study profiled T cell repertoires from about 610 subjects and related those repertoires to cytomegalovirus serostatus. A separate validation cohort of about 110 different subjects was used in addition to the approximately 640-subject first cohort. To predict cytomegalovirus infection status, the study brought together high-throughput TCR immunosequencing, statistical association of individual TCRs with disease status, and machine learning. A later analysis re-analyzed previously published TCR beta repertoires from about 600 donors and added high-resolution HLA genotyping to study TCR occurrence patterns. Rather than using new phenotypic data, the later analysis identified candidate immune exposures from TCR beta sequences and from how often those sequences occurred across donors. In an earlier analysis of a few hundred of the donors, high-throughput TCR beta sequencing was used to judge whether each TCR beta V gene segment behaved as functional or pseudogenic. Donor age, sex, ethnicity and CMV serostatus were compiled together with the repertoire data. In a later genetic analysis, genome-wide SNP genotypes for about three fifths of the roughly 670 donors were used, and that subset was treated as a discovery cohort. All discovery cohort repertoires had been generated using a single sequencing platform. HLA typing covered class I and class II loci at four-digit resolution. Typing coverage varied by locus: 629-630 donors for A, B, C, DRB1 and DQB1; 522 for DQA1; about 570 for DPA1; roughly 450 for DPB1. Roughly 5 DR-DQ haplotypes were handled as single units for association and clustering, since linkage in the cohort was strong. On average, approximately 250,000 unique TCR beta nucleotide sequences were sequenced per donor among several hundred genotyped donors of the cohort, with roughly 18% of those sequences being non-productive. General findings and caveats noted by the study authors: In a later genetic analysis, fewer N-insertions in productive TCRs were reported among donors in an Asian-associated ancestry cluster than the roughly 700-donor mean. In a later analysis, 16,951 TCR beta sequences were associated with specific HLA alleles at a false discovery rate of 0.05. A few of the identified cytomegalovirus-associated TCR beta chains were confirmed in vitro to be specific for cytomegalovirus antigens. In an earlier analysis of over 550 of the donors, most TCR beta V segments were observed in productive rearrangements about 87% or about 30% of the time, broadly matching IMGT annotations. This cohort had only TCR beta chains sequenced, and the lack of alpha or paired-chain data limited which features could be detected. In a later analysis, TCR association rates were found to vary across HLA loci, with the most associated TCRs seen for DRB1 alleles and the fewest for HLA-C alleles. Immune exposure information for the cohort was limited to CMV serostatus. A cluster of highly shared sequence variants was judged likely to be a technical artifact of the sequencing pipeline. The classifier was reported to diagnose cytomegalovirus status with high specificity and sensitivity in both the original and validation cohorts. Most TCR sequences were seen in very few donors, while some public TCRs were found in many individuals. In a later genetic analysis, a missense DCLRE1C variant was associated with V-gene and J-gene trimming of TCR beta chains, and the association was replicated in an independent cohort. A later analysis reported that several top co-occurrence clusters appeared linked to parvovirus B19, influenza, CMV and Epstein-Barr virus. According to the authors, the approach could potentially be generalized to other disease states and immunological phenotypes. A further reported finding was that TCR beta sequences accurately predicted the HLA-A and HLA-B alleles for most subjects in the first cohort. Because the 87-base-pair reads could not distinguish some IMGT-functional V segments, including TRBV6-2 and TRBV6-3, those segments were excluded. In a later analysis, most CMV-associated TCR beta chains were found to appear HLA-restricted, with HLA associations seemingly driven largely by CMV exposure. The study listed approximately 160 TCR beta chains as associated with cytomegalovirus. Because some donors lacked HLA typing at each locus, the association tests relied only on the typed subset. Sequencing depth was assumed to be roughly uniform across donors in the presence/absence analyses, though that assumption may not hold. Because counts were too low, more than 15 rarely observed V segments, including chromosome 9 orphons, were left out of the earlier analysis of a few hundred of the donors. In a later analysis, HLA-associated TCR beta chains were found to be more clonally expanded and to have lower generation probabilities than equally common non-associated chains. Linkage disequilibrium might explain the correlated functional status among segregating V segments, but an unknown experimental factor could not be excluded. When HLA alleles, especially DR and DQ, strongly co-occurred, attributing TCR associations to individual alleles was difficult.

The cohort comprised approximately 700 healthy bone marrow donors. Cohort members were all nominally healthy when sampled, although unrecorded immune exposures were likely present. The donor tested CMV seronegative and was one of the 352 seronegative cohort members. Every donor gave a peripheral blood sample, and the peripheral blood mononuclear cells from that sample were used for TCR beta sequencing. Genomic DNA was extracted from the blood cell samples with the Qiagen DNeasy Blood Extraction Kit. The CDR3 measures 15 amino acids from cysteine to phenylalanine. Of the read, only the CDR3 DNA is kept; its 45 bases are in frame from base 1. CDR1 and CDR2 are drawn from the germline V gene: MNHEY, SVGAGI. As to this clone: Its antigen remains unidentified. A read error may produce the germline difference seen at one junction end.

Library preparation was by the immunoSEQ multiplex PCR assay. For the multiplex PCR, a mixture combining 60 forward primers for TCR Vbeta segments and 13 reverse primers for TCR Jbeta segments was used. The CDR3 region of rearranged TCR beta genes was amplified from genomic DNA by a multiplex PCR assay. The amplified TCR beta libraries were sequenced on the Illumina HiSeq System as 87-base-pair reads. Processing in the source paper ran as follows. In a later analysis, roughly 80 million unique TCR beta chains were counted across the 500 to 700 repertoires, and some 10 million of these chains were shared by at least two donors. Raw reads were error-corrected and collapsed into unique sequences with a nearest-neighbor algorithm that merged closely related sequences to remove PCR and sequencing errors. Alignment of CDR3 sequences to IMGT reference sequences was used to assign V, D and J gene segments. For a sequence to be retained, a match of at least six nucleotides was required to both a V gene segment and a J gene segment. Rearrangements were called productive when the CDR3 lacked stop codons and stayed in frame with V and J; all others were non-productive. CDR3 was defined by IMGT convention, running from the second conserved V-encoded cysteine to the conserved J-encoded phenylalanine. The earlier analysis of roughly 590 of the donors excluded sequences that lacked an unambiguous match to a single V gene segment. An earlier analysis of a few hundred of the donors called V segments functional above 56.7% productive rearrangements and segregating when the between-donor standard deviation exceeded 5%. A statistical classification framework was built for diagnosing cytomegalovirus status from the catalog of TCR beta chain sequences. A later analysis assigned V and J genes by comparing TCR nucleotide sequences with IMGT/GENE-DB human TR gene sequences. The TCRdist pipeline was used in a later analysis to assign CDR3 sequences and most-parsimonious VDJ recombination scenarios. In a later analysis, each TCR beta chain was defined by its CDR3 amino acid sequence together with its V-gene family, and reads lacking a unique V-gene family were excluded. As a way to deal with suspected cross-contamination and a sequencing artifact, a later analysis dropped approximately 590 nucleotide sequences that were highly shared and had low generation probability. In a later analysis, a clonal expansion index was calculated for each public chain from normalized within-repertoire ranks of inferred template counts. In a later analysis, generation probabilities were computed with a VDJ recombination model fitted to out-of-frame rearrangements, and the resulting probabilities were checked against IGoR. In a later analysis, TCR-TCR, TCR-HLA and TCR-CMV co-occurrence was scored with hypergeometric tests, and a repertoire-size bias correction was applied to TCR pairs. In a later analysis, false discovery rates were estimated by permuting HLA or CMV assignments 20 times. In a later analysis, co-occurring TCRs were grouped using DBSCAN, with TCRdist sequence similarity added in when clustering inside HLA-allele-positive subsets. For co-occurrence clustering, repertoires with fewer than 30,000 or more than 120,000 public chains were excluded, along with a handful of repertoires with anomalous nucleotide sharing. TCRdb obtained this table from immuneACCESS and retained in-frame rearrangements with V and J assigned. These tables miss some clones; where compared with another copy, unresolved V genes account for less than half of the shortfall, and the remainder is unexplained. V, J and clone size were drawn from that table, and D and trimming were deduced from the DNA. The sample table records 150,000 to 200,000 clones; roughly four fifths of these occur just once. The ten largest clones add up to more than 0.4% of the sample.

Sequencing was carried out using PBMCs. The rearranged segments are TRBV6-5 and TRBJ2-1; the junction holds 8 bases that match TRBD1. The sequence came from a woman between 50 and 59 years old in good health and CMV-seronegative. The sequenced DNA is TGTGCCAGCAGTGACTCGACAGGGGTCGTGGGTGAGCAGTTCTTC. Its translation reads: CASSDSTGVVGEQFF.